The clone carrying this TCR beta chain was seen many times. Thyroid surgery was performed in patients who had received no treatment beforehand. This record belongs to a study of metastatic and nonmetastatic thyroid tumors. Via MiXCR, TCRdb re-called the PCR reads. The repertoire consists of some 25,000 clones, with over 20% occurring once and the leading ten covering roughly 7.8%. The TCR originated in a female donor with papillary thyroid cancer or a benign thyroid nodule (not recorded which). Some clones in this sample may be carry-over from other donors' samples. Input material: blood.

The CDR3 protein is CAISETGLKNSPLHF. The CDR3 DNA is TGTGCCATCAGTGAGACAGGGCTGAAGAATTCACCCCTCCACTTT. This sequence joins TRBV10-3 and TRBJ1-6, with D perhaps matching TRBD1 (6 bases). The germline V gene has CDR1 ENHRY and CDR2 SYGVKD. V gave up 2 bases and J gave up 7 bases, with 12 bases separating them. CDR3 length: 15 amino acids.